This T cell receptor beta chain stems from a study of T cells in Graves' hyperthyroidism and ophthalmopathy (dated by TCRdb to the late 2010s). Background on the whole study: Peripheral blood samples were taken at the time of initial diagnosis, prior to any treatment. The 100 or so discovery patients were randomly divided into training and test sets at a 7:3 ratio. After sampling, hyperthyroidism patients received methimazole starting at 30 mg daily, and ophthalmopathy patients received high-dose intravenous methylprednisolone. The paper describes TCR Vbeta CDR3 sequencing of 140 or so peripheral blood samples, made up of some 42 ophthalmopathy patients, around 78 hyperthyroidism patients and 17 progressor patients. TCR V-J signatures able to tell the groups apart were searched for in a discovery cohort of 100 patients, of whom around 43 had Graves' ophthalmopathy and about 55 had stable Graves' hyperthyroidism. Whether ophthalmopathy could be predicted prospectively was tested in an independent validation cohort made up of 18 to 20 hyperthyroidism patients plus 17 patients who later progressed to ophthalmopathy. In addition, the study compared T-cell repertoires in thyroid tissue and in blood from five or six Graves' hyperthyroidism patients.

General conclusions and limits of the study: A model built on a 13 V-J signature distinguished ophthalmopathy from stable hyperthyroidism, reaching 87.88% sensitivity and around 82% specificity in cross-validation and 80%/75% in testing. Sample size was not statistically predetermined, and investigators were not blinded to group allocation. In validation, the model predicted progression to ophthalmopathy a median of 6.5 months before onset, with about 70% sensitivity and about 72% specificity. Most expanded thyroid clonotypes (frequency above 0.001) were also found in blood, which suggests that blood repertoires may mirror thyroid immune responses.

This clonotype turned up a few times. Its binding antigen is unknown. The sample holds no much larger clone one base away, and base qualities are not on file. The TCR beta CDR3 regions were amplified from the RNA transcripts. A first-round RT-PCR of the TCR CDR3 used the HTBI primer set with the Qiagen OneStep RT-PCR kit. A second multiplex PCR round built the libraries, followed by size selection and purification. Libraries were sequenced paired-end with 100 bp reads on an Illumina HiSeq2000. The authors' pipeline ran thus. SOAPnuke was used to process the raw data, throwing out any read that contained adapters or uncalled bases, had a mean Phred below 15, or lacked an exact constant-primer or identifier match. COPE v1.2.5 was used to merge the high-quality paired reads, and each unique nucleotide sequence was defined as a clonotype. MiTCR v1.1 was used to align clonotypes to the IMGT TRBV, TRBD and TRBJ reference segments. Analysis was restricted to V-J combinations with a frequency above 0.0001, which covered roughly 99% of repertoires. The TCS score was defined as F50 (clonal expansion) divided by E x V (chaos), with BLOSUM62-based TCRdist calculated between CDR3 peptides within each V-J. Welch's t-statistics and random forest reduced roughly 500 V-J features to roughly 13, which were used in a naive Bayes classifier (R e1071). Using fastp trimming at Q25 and MiXCR clonotype assembly, TCRdb reanalyzed the public sequencing data and kept in-frame beta chains. Rows matching on CDR3 protein sequence are summarized as one entry with the most common DNA and genes. TCRdb, not the original authors, processed these V and J calls. Recorded for this sample are approximately 410,000 distinct CDR3 sequences; roughly 13% of them occurred a single time. More than 4.5% of the sample lies in the top ten.

Stable Graves' hyperthyroidism was defined as the absence of progression to ophthalmopathy over 18 months of follow-up. The hyperthyroidism patients were between 18 and 65 years old and newly diagnosed, with a disease duration of less than 2 months. Patients with uncontrolled infections, other autoimmune diseases, pregnancy or lactation were excluded. Diagnoses were based on clinical symptoms, serum thyroxine and TRAb, thyroid ultrasound and orbital computed tomography. PBMCs were separated from approximately 9.9 ml of fresh peripheral blood using Ficoll-Paque density gradient centrifugation. Total RNA was extracted with Trizol reagent, and quality was checked on an Agilent 2100 Bioanalyzer. CDR1 SGDLS and CDR2 YYNGEE are derived from the germline V gene. Trimming costs V 7 bases and J 4 bases, and their ends lie 9 bases apart. There are 12 amino acids in the CDR3, from cysteine to phenylalanine inclusive. Only CDR3 DNA is held: 36 bases, read in frame from base 1.

The material sequenced was blood. The rearrangement joined TRBV9 to TRBJ2-1, with an unclear D gene assignment. The source of this sequence is a woman under 30 with Graves' hyperthyroidism. Here the CDR3 is given as CASGGRYNEQFF. The nucleotides read TGTGCCAGCGGTGGCAGATACAATGAGCAGTTCTTC. Outside the CDR3, residues come from the reference TRBV9 and TRBJ2-1 proteins, so the full variable domain is: DSGVTQTPKHLITATGQRVTLRCSPRSGDLSVYWYQQSLDQGLQFLIQYYNGEERAKGNILERFSAQQFPDLHSELNLSSLELGDSALYFCASGGRYNEQFFGPGTRLTVL.